The table lists the clone carrying this T cell receptor beta chain with a few counts. Its target is unknown. Per germline, CDR1 LNHNV and CDR2 YYDKDF (reference sequence). V was pared by 1 base and J by 5 bases, with 6 bases of the junction left unmatched. CDR3 size: 16 residues. The data belong to a study of response to subunit inactivated influenza vaccine. Regarding the study as a whole: Each seasonal influenza vaccination recruits few new T cells, the authors suggested.

TCRdb passed the RT-PCR reads through MiXCR, listing each CDR3 protein once. The data hold about 780,000 distinct CDR3 sequences, with approximately 17% observed a single time. V gene TRBV15 combines with J gene TRBJ2-1, with 9 nucleotides matching TRBD1. Sequenced here: PBMCs from blood, sampled roughly 5 days after vaccination. The sequence was collected from a man aged 45-65 years who received an inactivated influenza vaccine. This CDR3 is CATSRGRTGEHNEQFF. The CDR3 nucleotides read TGTGCCACCAGCAGAGGAAGGACAGGGGAGCACAATGAGCAGTTCTTC.